The next 18 T cell receptor beta chains were all read from a single sample in a study of metastatic and nonmetastatic thyroid tumors. Each patient came to thyroid surgery without any prior treatment (of any kind). TCRdb used MiXCR to call clones anew from the PCR reads. The sample yields 30,000 to 40,000 clones, about 21% seen once. The sample taken for sequencing was tumor tissue. These receptors were obtained from a male donor with papillary thyroid cancer or a benign thyroid nodule (not recorded which). Some clones in this sample may be carry-over from other donors' samples.

This clone was picked up many times. The V and J genes are TRBV20-1 and TRBJ2-3; D not resolved. This CDR3 contains 14 residues. CDR1 and CDR2 (germline): DFQATT, SNEGSKA (reference sequence). Trimming left V 4 bases short and J 4 bases short, with 15 bases between. CDR3 residues: CSATGRSAPDTQYF. In DNA form, the CDR3 reads TGCAGTGCTACAGGCCGTTCAGCGCCAGATACGCAGTATTTT.

This clone turned up a few times. A read error may produce the germline difference seen at one junction end. The J gene is TRBJ2-6, the V gene TRBV6-2 or TRBV6-3; D may correspond to TRBD1 or TRBD2 (5 bases each). Germline CDR1 and CDR2: MNHEY and SVGEGT. The CDR3 has 13 residues. The CDR3 DNA reads TGTGCCTGTTCGGGGTCTGGGGCCAACGTCCAGACTTTC. Translated, it gives CACSGSGANVQTF.

This clone appeared many times. J is TRBJ1-1 and V is TRBV10-1; D unclear. Trimming pared 3 bases from V and 2 bases from J, leaving 7 bases between. The germline V gene has CDR1 WNHNN and CDR2 SYGVQD (reference sequence). This CDR3 has 13 residues. This CDR3 reads CASSDSINTEAFF. CDR3 nucleotides: TGCGCCAGCAGTGATTCAATAAACACTGAAGCTTTCTTT.

This clone showed up many times. The J gene is TRBJ1-1, the V gene TRBV6-5; the D gene is possibly TRBD1 (5 bases). CDR1 and CDR2 from the germline V gene are MNHEY and SVGAGI. The V and J ends lost 0 bases and 3 bases respectively, with 11 bases between them. The CDR3 consists of 15 residues. The CDR3 region has the DNA TGTGCCAGCAGTTACTCGAAAGGGGCGGACACTGAAGCTTTCTTT. It encodes CASSYSKGADTEAFF.

This clone was found a few times. This chain links TRBV2 with TRBJ1-1; D not certain. Germline CDR1 is SNHLY and CDR2 is FYNNEI. V lost 6 bases to trimming and J lost 4 bases, with 15 bases between them. This CDR3 has 14 residues. CDR3 nucleotides: TGTGCCAGCAGACTGACATGGCCGCCCACTGAAGCTTTCTTT. It translates to CASRLTWPPTEAFF.

By sample share, this clone is medium-sized (0.01 to 0.1%). V usage is TRBV2 and J usage is TRBJ1-1; maybe TRBD1 (6 bases). Germline-derived CDR1 and CDR2 are SNHLY and FYNNEI. This CDR3 spans 15 amino acids. V was pared by 4 bases and J by 1 base, with 13 bases between. The CDR3 nucleotides read TGTGCCAGCAGTGTAAATCAGGGGCCGAACACTGAAGCTTTCTTT. This codes for CASSVNQGPNTEAFF. Full variable domain (outside the CDR3, taken from reference TRBV2 and TRBJ1-1): EPEVTQTPSHQVTQMGQEVILRCVPISNHLYFYWYRQILGQKVEFLVSFYNNEISEKSEIFDDQFSVERPDGSNFTLKIRSTKLEDSAMYFCASSVNQGPNTEAFFGQGTRLTVV.

About this clone itself: Germline and junction disagree at one end, which may indicate a read error. J is TRBJ2-5 and V is TRBV6-1; no definite D call. The CDR3 contains 14 residues. Germline CDR1 is MNHNS and CDR2 is SASEGT. The CDR3: CASSQEPYQETQYF. Here the CDR3 DNA reads TGTGCCAGCAGTCAGGAACCATACCAAGAGACACAGTACTTC.

This clone has at least ten counts. The rearrangement uses TRBV10-2 and TRBJ2-3; 7 positions match TRBD2. The CDR3 covers 14 residues. V dropped 3 bases and J dropped 10; count of bases not matched to a gene: 10. The germline gives CDR1 WSHSY, CDR2 SAAADI. CDR3 DNA: TGCGCCAGCAGTGACTTAGCGGGTGCCCCGCCGCAGTATTTT. This gives the protein CASSDLAGAPPQYF.

Details on this clone: Since a much larger clone is just one base distant, this may be a read error. This rearrangement joins TRBV15 to TRBJ2-2, with a tentative D call TRBD2 (6 bases). The CDR3 is 15 amino acids. The V gene's germline CDR1 is LNHNV and CDR2 YYDKDF (reference sequence). The CDR3 nucleotides read TGTGCCACCGGCAGAGTCGGTAGCGGTACCGGGGAGCTGTTTTTT. It encodes CATGRVGSGTGELFF.

This clone has at least ten counts. The rearrangement links TRBV18 to TRBJ2-2; TRBD2 aligns across 9 bases. Germline assignment: CDR1 KGHSH and CDR2 LQKENI. This CDR3 has 17 amino acids. V was pared by 1 base and J by 1 base, with 4 bases of the junction left unmatched. CDR3 residues: CASSPRLLAGNTGELFF. The CDR3 nucleotides are TGTGCCAGCTCACCACGCTTACTAGCGGGGAACACCGGGGAGCTGTTTTTT.

V usage is TRBV20-1 and J usage is TRBJ2-7, with a tentative D call TRBD2 (6 bases). Trimming took 4 bases from V and 10 from J, leaving 23 bases between them. Looked up from germline, CDR1 is DFQATT and CDR2 is SNEGSKA (reference sequence). This CDR3 is built from 14 residues. The CDR3 reads CSATRQAGIGDQYV. The DNA for the CDR3 is TGCAGTGCTACTAGGCAAGCGGGTATCGGAGATCAGTACGTC.

The chain couples TRBV20-1 to TRBJ2-7, with D perhaps TRBD1 (6 bases). V was pared by 5 bases and J by 10 bases, with 24 bases between. CDR3 length: 14 amino acids. Per germline, CDR1 DFQATT and CDR2 SNEGSKA (reference sequence). CDR3: CSAGPVQGARYQYF. The CDR3 DNA reads TGCAGTGCTGGGCCGGTACAGGGAGCACGCTATCAGTACTTC.

In this sample, this clone is medium-sized. This chain joins TRBV28 and TRBJ2-2, with D hard to call. Germline CDR1 is MDHEN and CDR2 is SYDVKM. V lost 7 bases and J lost 0, with 9 bases in between. This CDR3 has 14 amino acids. The CDR3 region has the DNA TGTGCCAGCACCGGGCAGCCGAACACCGGGGAGCTGTTTTTT. Protein product: CASTGQPNTGELFF.

This clone is classed as medium-sized. The chain employs TRBV28 and TRBJ2-1, with no clear D. The V gene lost 5 bases and the J gene lost 0 bases, with 20 bases spanning the gap. CDR1 MDHEN and CDR2 SYDVKM come from the germline V gene. This CDR3 spans 18 amino acids. CDR3 sequence reads: CASSALRKDGLSYNEQFF. For the CDR3, the DNA is TGTGCCAGCAGTGCTCTACGCAAGGACGGTCTCTCCTACAATGAGCAGTTCTTC. Full variable domain (outside the CDR3, taken from reference TRBV28 and TRBJ2-1): DVKVTQSSRYLVKRTGEKVFLECVQDMDHENMFWYRQDPGLGLRLIYFSYDVKMKEKGDIPEGYSVSREKKERFSLILESASTNQTSMYLCASSALRKDGLSYNEQFFGPGTRLTVL.

The CDR3 protein is CASRDRTGTQEKLFF. The CDR3, as DNA: TGTGCCAGTAGGGATCGGACAGGGACTCAAGAAAAACTGTTTTTT. V gene TRBV19 combines with J gene TRBJ1-4, with 8 bases identical to TRBD1. Germline lookup yields CDR1 LNHDA and CDR2 SQIVND (reference sequence). V shed 6 bases and J 8 bases; nucleotides not matched to a gene: 11. The CDR3 has 15 amino acids.

This clone came up many times. The chain has TRBV6-5 and TRBJ1-1; 10 positions agree with TRBD1. The germline V gene has CDR1 MNHEY and CDR2 SVGAGI. This CDR3 contains 15 residues. With V trimmed by 4 bases and J by 1 base, 3 bases remained unmatched. The CDR3 DNA follows: TGTGCCAGCAGTTGGGGACAGGGGCGGAACACTGAAGCTTTCTTT. This gives the protein CASSWGQGRNTEAFF.

This clone was seen many times. The chain uses TRBV30 and TRBJ1-1, with unresolved D. V was shortened by 7 bases and J by 3 bases, with 18 bases between the two germline ends. Germline CDR1 is GTSNPN and CDR2 is SVGIG (reference sequence). CDR3 length equals 14 residues. The CDR3 region is CALHPHGGYTEAFF. The CDR3 DNA reads TGTGCCTTACACCCCCATGGCGGGTACACTGAAGCTTTCTTT.

This clone was picked up a small number of times. This may be a read error, as it is one base from a much larger clone. The genes are TRBV5-4 and TRBJ2-5; D might be TRBD1 (6 bases). Germline CDR1 reads SGHNT; CDR2 reads YYREEE (reference sequence). The CDR3 spans 14 residues. CDR3 sequence: CASTLDRRQETQYF. CDR3 coding DNA: TGTGCCAGCACCTTGGACAGACGACAAGAGACCCAGTACTTC. Looking up the rest from reference TRBV5-4 and TRBJ2-5 gives the full variable domain: ETGVTQSPTHLIKTRGQQVTLRCSSQSGHNTVSWYQQALGQGPQFIFQYYREEENGRGNFPPRFSGLQFPNYSSELNVNALELDDSALYLCASTLDRRQETQYFGPGTRLLVL.